A selection of T cell receptor beta chains follows, all from one sample in a study of blood T cell repertoires in COVID-19. Assay used: immunoSEQ multiplex PCR; TCRdb lists only in-frame clones, some missing. The top ten clones hold over 10% of a sample with about 190,000 clones, more than 60% of them seen once. What was sequenced was peripheral blood. These receptors came from a woman aged 45-65 years with acute or convalescent COVID-19. The CDR3 runs from the conserved cysteine through the conserved F or W. Each record gives: J gene, clone size, V gene, CDR3 protein. The size entry is marked missing in some rows and otherwise reads once, few, many or a size class.

>TRBJ2-7|-|TRBV10-1
CASSESGAANYEQYF
>TRBJ1-2|few|TRBV5-6
CASSLATAYYGYTF
>TRBJ1-2|-|TRBV24-1
CATSTGYFDGYTF
>TRBJ2-3|few|TRBV19
CASSQTGGTDTQYF
>TRBJ2-7|-|TRBV19
CASSISGTAAVEQYF
>TRBJ2-7|-|TRBV19
CASTHGPEGYEQYF
>TRBJ2-5|-|TRBV24-1
CATGRVSGGGETQYF
>TRBJ2-7|-|TRBV5-5
CASSGTGTNSEQYF
>TRBJ1-4|-|TRBV6-6
CASTYGSTNEKLFF
>TRBJ2-4|few|TRBV27
CASRGGGKGPGIQYF
>TRBJ2-4|-|TRBV24-1
CATEDRGGIQYF
>TRBJ1-5|-|TRBV6-6
CASSKGVSNQPQHF
>TRBJ1-3|few|TRBV30
CAWSAGTGVSGNTIYF
>TRBJ2-7|-|TRBV9
CASSVASGTSYEQYF
>TRBJ1-1|-|TRBV11-3
CAESTAPGLVTEAFF
>TRBJ1-1|-|TRBV7-2
CASRGTANTEAFF
>TRBJ2-1|-|TRBV2
CASQVSGYNEQFF
>TRBJ2-4|few|TRBV20-1
CSASPRGPKNIQYF
>TRBJ2-1|-|TRBV6-5
CASTTPWGDEQFF
>TRBJ1-6|once|TRBV6-1
CASSDRESSPLHF
>TRBJ2-5|-|TRBV19
CASSWTDQETQYF
>TRBJ2-3|-|TRBV9
CASSVATSGGGSTDTQYF
>TRBJ2-2|-|TRBV3-1/TRBV3-2
CASSQDVRSAGRELFF
>TRBJ2-2|few|TRBV24-1
CATSQDRANTGELFF
>TRBJ2-7|once|TRBV28
CASSLWGTGLNEQYF
>TRBJ2-5|-|TRBV11-2
CASSLVPLAGVVTQYF
>TRBJ1-5|-|TRBV6-2/TRBV6-3
CASSPLLTGANQPQHF
>TRBJ1-1|-|TRBV28
CASSFRTGGPRNTEAFF
>TRBJ1-2|-|TRBV19
CASSIDSGTANGYTF
>TRBJ1-5|-|TRBV7-2
CASSQWKRWRCNQPQHF
>TRBJ1-1|-|TRBV14
CASSPSPTGEAFF
>TRBJ1-6|-|TRBV28
CASSLDSNSPLHF
>TRBJ2-1|-|TRBV6-5
CASSPTGGSYNEQFF